The clone carrying this T cell receptor beta chain was recorded a few times. Its target is unknown. This specimen belongs to a study of liver allograft versus peripheral blood T cells. Study overall: Transplanted-liver and recipient peripheral blood T cell receptor repertoires were compared. Study-level results: A difference was reportedly observed between T cell receptor repertoires inside liver allografts and those in peripheral blood.

Trimming cost V 4 bases and J 0 bases, with 9 bases left between them. Germline values: CDR1 LNHDA, CDR2 SQIVND (reference sequence). The CDR3 loop spans 14 amino acids. MiXCR, applied by TCRdb to the reads, yields one record per CDR3 protein. The sample has some 10,000 distinct CDR3 sequences; approximately 17% are singletons. The rearrangement joins TRBV19 to TRBJ2-5, with a possible D match to TRBD2 (5 bases). The receptor comes from a human patient who had a liver transplant. Some T cells may be provided by the graft donor. CDR3 nucleotide sequence: TGTGCCAGTAGTAGTCGGCGGGACCAAGAGACCCAGTACTTC. Translation: CASSSRRDQETQYF. The whole variable domain, remainder taken from reference TRBV19 and TRBJ2-5, is DGGITQSPKYLFRKEGQNVTLSCEQNLNHDAMYWYRQDPGQGLRLIYYSQIVNDFQKGDIAEGYSVSREKKESFPLTVTSAQKNPTAFYLCASSSRRDQETQYFGPGTRLLVL.